This TCR beta chain was observed in a study of graft-versus-host responses after intestinal transplantation. For the study at large: Multivisceral, liver-intestinal, or isolated intestinal grafts went to recipients. Each patient got anti-thymocyte globulin induction, then tacrolimus and steroids for roughly 3 years.

Only a few counts were recorded for this clone. This CDR3 is 12 amino acids long. CDR1 and CDR2 from the germline V gene are MNHEY and SVGAGI. V was clipped by 6 bases and J by 4 bases, with 9 bases between them. Here immunoSEQ multiplex PCR was the method, and the copy in TCRdb shows in-frame clones only, minus some. Of roughly 15,000 clones detected, roughly two fifths appear once; the ten largest clones hold under 1.2%. This chain joins TRBV6-5 and TRBJ1-2; tentatively, D is TRBD1 (6 bases). The sample was alloreactive CD4+ T cells from a mixed lymphocyte reaction culture, taken before intestinal transplant. As for subset: CFSE-low proliferating T cells sorted from roughly six-day pre-transplant mixed lymphocyte reaction (GvH or HvG direction). This clonotype was obtained from a human patient who received an intestinal transplant. As DNA, the CDR3 is TGTGCCAGCAGATCGACAGGCTATGGCTACACCTTC. It specifies CASRSTGYGYTF.